The 5 T cell receptor beta chains below come from one sample, sequenced in a study of identical twins. TCRdb reprocessed the 5' RACE reads via MiXCR and lists one record per CDR3 protein. Here the sample spans around 340,000 distinct CDR3 sequences, roughly an eighth being singletons. These data also formed part of another study, on yellow fever vaccine responses in identical twins.

The sequenced sample consisted of CD8+ T cells sorted from blood. Receptors were obtained from a woman younger than 35 in good health.

The chain uses TRBV7-2 and TRBJ2-1; 9 bases map to TRBD1. The junction had 7 bases not matched to a gene; V was cut back by 4 bases and J by 6 bases. Germline V lookup: CDR1 SGHTA, CDR2 FQGNSA. The length of the CDR3 is 15 residues. CDR3 region: CASSSGTGIGNEQFF. DNA of the CDR3: TGTGCCAGCAGCTCAGGGACAGGGATTGGCAATGAGCAGTTCTTC.

This clonotype was detected ten times or more. The V and J genes are TRBV4-1 and TRBJ1-6, with D possibly matching TRBD1 (5 bases). Germline V gene data show CDR1 as MGHRA and CDR2 as YSYEKL. The V gene lost 9 bases and the J gene lost 4 bases, with 13 bases spanning the gap. The length of the CDR3 is 14 residues. Here the CDR3 DNA reads TGCGCCAGTGGACGGGGGAGTTATAATTCACCCCTCCACTTT. Translation: CASGRGSYNSPLHF.

The gene calls are TRBV27 and TRBJ2-6; tentatively, D is TRBD1 (6 bases). V lost 2 bases, J lost 4 bases, and 15 bases lay in between. The CDR3 is 17 residues long. Germline values: CDR1 MNHEY, CDR2 SMNVEV (reference sequence). The DNA for the CDR3 is TGTGCCAGCAGTTTACTCGTGCAGGGGACCGGGGCCAACGTCCTGACTTTC. Translating gives CASSLLVQGTGANVLTF. Looking up the rest from reference TRBV27 and TRBJ2-6 gives the full variable domain: EAQVTQNPRYLITVTGKKLTVTCSQNMNHEYMSWYRQDPGLGLRQIYYSMNVEVTDKGDVPEGYKVSRKEKRNFPLILESPSPNQTSLYFCASSLLVQGTGANVLTFGAGSRLTVL.

The chain is built from TRBV15 and TRBJ2-3; D is uncertain. Per the germline V gene, CDR1 is LNHNV and CDR2 is YYDKDF (reference sequence). V gave up 1 base and J gave up 2 bases, with 4 bases separating them. This CDR3 comprises 13 residues. This CDR3 is CATSRGNTDTQYF. CDR3 DNA sequence: TGTGCCACCAGCAGAGGGAACACAGATACGCAGTATTTT. The entire variable domain, with the rest obtained from reference TRBV15 and TRBJ2-3, is as follows: DAMVIQNPRYQVTQFGKPVTLSCSQTLNHNVMYWYQQKSSQAPKLLFHYYDKDFNNEADTPDNFQSRRPNTSFCFLDIRSPGLGDTAMYLCATSRGNTDTQYFGPGTRLTVL.

This clonotype was counted between two and nine times. The rearrangement joins TRBV6-1 to TRBJ1-1; D is possibly TRBD1 (5 bases). The V end lost 6 bases, the J end lost 3 bases, and 17 bases lay between the germline ends. The CDR3 length is 15 residues. CDR1 is MNHNS, CDR2 SASEGT, per germline. DNA of the CDR3: TGTGCCAGCAGAATTGGGGTCAGGGAAGACACTGAAGCTTTCTTT. This gives the protein CASRIGVREDTEAFF.